This T cell receptor beta chain is drawn from a study of Ad26.COV2.S vaccination and SARS-CoV-2 variants. V was trimmed by 2 bases and J by 2 bases, leaving 9 bases between them. Per germline, CDR1 SGHDN and CDR2 FVKESK. This CDR3 region has 14 residues. Libraries were prepared by immunoSEQ multiplex PCR; TCRdb keeps only in-frame clonotypes and omits some of them. The sample lists 300,000 to 400,000 clones, about 91% occurring once. The chain couples TRBV14 to TRBJ2-5, with D unresolved. Specimen: peripheral blood, collected after recovery from COVID-19. The TCR was taken from a human donor who had recovered from COVID-19. The CDR3 here is CASSQYQPQETQYF. The CDR3 DNA is TGTGCCAGCAGCCAATACCAGCCGCAAGAGACCCAGTACTTC.